These 28 T cell receptor beta chains share one sample of origin, sequenced in a study of shared clonotypes between healthy human individuals (TCRdb year 2020). Libraries were prepared through the immunoSEQ multiplex PCR assay. The clones in this table, taken by TCRdb from immuneACCESS, are in-frame only. Not every clone is retained; where verified, under half of the shortfall comes from an unresolved V gene, and the cause of the rest is unknown. The sample data list about 610,000 clones, and roughly 96% of these were observed just once. The ten largest clonotypes hold 0.11% of the sample. For the CD8 naive samples, CD45RO-negative cells were positively selected for CCR7, yielding a CD45RA+CCR7+ population from which TemRA cells were excluded. Sequences were obtained from naive CD8+ T cells sorted from blood. This specimen's cell subset or site label, per the study, means: CD45RA+CCR7+. These receptors came from a woman aged 25 to 39 in good health.

V gene TRBV28 combines with J gene TRBJ2-7; D not resolved. The CDR3 contains 15 residues. Germline CDR1 is MDHEN and CDR2 is SYDVKM. V lost 6 bases, J lost 5 bases, and 20 bases lay in between. DNA of the CDR3: TGTGCCAGCAGAACTGTGGTTAAGACCCCTAACGAGCAGTACTTC. Translated: CASRTVVKTPNEQYF.

This clone occurred once. The V gene is TRBV7-2, the J gene TRBJ2-1; 16 bases align to TRBD2. CDR3 size: 15 residues. After removal of 5 bases from V and 7 bases from J, the junction contained 2 bases not matched to a gene. Germline CDR1 is SGHTA and CDR2 is FQGNSA. CDR3 nucleotides: TGTGCCAGCAGCCTGGGACTAGCGGGAGGGAATGAGCAGTTCTTC. This encodes CASSLGLAGGNEQFF.

As DNA, the CDR3 is TGTGCCAGCGGCGACAGCATCCACGAGCAGTACTTC. It codes for CASGDSIHEQYF. The chain joins TRBV27 to TRBJ2-7, with a possible D match to TRBD1 (5 bases). The V gene lost 8 bases and the J gene lost 5 bases, with 13 bases spanning the gap. The V gene's germline CDR1 is MNHEY and CDR2 SMNVEV (reference sequence). The CDR3 loop spans 12 amino acids.

This chain joins TRBV2 and TRBJ2-2; D remains ambiguous. Trimming shortened V by 1 base and J by 0 bases, and 6 bases separated the two germline ends. CDR1 and CDR2 (germline): SNHLY, FYNNEI. The CDR3 covers 15 residues. As DNA, the CDR3 is TGTGCCAGCAGTGAAGGGGTCACGAACACCGGGGAGCTGTTTTTT. Amino acid sequence: CASSEGVTNTGELFF.

This chain joins TRBV11-2 and TRBJ2-1; D unclear. The germline CDR1 and CDR2 sequences are SGHAT and FQNNGV. The CDR3 has 17 residues. Deletions cut 5 bases from V and 5 bases from J, with 22 bases between. CDR3 nucleotide sequence: TGTGCCAGCAGCCCTCCTATTAAGATCACCCTGGACAATGAGCAGTTCTTC. As protein: CASSPPIKITLDNEQFF.

The chain recombines TRBV6-1 with TRBJ1-4; 10 bases align to TRBD1. This CDR3 has 13 residues. J lost 7 bases, V lost 10 bases, and 6 bases had no gene match. CDR1 is MNHNS, CDR2 SASEGT, per germline. The CDR3 DNA reads as TGTGCCACACTGCGGACAGGGGGTGAAAAACTGTTTTTT. This translates into CATLRTGGEKLFF.

The J gene is TRBJ1-4, the V gene TRBV30; D gene ambiguous. V lost 2 bases and J 3 bases, leaving 19 bases between the germline ends. This CDR3 has 17 amino acids. Germline lookup yields CDR1 GTSNPN and CDR2 SVGIG (reference sequence). DNA of the CDR3: TGTGCCTGGAGTCCTCCTTCGCAAACACGGCCTAATGAAAAACTGTTTTTT. This sequence encodes CAWSPPSQTRPNEKLFF. The full variable domain, its missing parts supplied by reference TRBV30 and TRBJ1-4, is SQTIHQWPATLVQPVGSPLSLECTVEGTSNPNLYWYRQAAGRGLQLLFYSVGIGQISSEVPQNLSASRPQDRQFILSSKKLLLSDSGFYLCAWSPPSQTRPNEKLFFGSGTQLSVL.

The gene calls are TRBV9 and TRBJ2-5; D remains ambiguous. In germline, CDR1 is SGDLS, CDR2 YYNGEE. Trimming cost V 0 bases and J 5 bases, with 8 bases left between them. The CDR3 runs to 13 residues. DNA for the CDR3: TGTGCCAGCAGCGTAGGATCTCTGGAGACCCAGTACTTC. It is translated as CASSVGSLETQYF.

This chain uses TRBV28 with TRBJ2-7; weak D call: TRBD2 (6 bases). Deletions cut 6 bases from V and 6 bases from J, with 9 bases between. Per germline, CDR1 MDHEN and CDR2 SYDVKM. CDR3 length equals 11 residues. The CDR3 loop reads CASSSGVEQYF. The CDR3 bases are TGTGCCAGCAGCTCGGGGGTCGAGCAGTACTTC.

The chain couples TRBV7-9 to TRBJ1-2; tentative D call: TRBD1 (5 bases). Germline values: CDR1 SEHNR, CDR2 FQNEAQ (reference sequence). V lost 0 bases and J lost 4, with 15 bases in between. This CDR3 has 16 residues. Here the CDR3 reads CASSLAMGHGRYGYTF. The DNA of the CDR3 is TGTGCCAGCAGCTTAGCTATGGGGCACGGACGCTATGGCTACACCTTC.

This clone was recorded only once. The V and J genes are TRBV27 and TRBJ1-1; D may be TRBD1 (5 bases). Trimming cost V 8 bases and J 4 bases, with 14 bases left between them. The CDR3 totals 13 residues. CDR1 MNHEY and CDR2 SMNVEV come from the germline V gene (reference sequence). CDR3 region: CASGTGGGTEAFF. CDR3 DNA sequence: TGTGCCAGCGGAACGGGGGGGGGCACTGAAGCTTTCTTT.

The chain employs TRBV5-4 and TRBJ1-2; no clear D. CDR3 length: 16 residues. CDR1 is SGHNT, CDR2 YYREEE, per germline (reference sequence). V was trimmed by 0 bases and J by 2 bases, leaving 14 bases between them. CDR3 sequence (DNA): TGTGCCAGCAGCTTGGGAAGCGGGCAGGCCAACTATGGCTACACCTTC. Translation gives CASSLGSGQANYGYTF.

V usage is TRBV4-1 and J usage is TRBJ2-5; D is perhaps TRBD1 (6 bases). The CDR3 extends over 17 amino acids. V was trimmed by 0 bases and J by 5 bases, leaving 19 bases between them. The germline gives CDR1 MGHRA, CDR2 YSYEKL. CDR3 in DNA: TGCGCCAGCAGCCAAGACCCCCCCGCAGGGGAAGGGGAGACCCAGTACTTC. It encodes CASSQDPPAGEGETQYF.

This chain connects TRBV5-6 to TRBJ1-3; D gene ambiguous. The length of the CDR3 is 13 residues. Germline CDR1 and CDR2: SGHDT and YYEEEE. The V gene lost 4 bases and the J gene lost 7 bases, with 12 bases spanning the gap. DNA for the CDR3: TGTGCCAGCAGCACCTGGGGAGGGAACACCATATATTTT. Protein sequence: CASSTWGGNTIYF.

To note about this clone: The same CDR3 also results from other DNA sequences found in this sample. The chain couples TRBV27 to TRBJ1-5; D remains unclear. Trimming took 4 bases from V and 4 from J, leaving 8 bases between them. The germline V gene has CDR1 MNHEY and CDR2 SMNVEV (reference sequence). CDR3 length equals 13 residues. This CDR3 is CASSYGRNQPQHF. The CDR3 nucleotides read TGTGCCAGCAGTTACGGCAGAAATCAGCCCCAGCATTTT.

The chain combines TRBV15 with TRBJ2-7; TRBD2 matches at 9 bases. Per germline, CDR1 LNHNV and CDR2 YYDKDF (reference sequence). The CDR3 consists of 14 residues. V lost 3 bases to trimming and J lost 2 bases; unmatched junction nucleotides: 2. The DNA for the CDR3 is TGTGCCACCAGCAGTTTAGCGGGAGCCTACGAGCAGTACTTC. Encoded protein: CATSSLAGAYEQYF.

This rearrangement joins TRBV11-2 to TRBJ2-5; 9 positions agree with TRBD2. The ends lost 6 bases at V and 5 bases at J; junction bases unmatched: 7. The CDR3 extends over 14 amino acids. The V gene's germline CDR1 is SGHAT and CDR2 FQNNGV. CDR3: CASRRSGRTETQYF. Written as DNA, the CDR3 is TGTGCCAGCAGACGTAGCGGGAGAACGGAGACCCAGTACTTC.

The chain carries TRBV10-1 and TRBJ1-1, with D possibly TRBD1 on 5 matching bases. V lost 2 bases, J lost 6 bases, and 10 bases lay in between. This CDR3 region has 13 residues. Germline lookup yields CDR1 WNHNN and CDR2 SYGVQD (reference sequence). CDR3 DNA: TGCGCCAGCAGTGAGACCCGGGGGGCTGAAGCTTTCTTT. Amino acids: CASSETRGAEAFF.

A few counts support this clone. The CDR3 here is CASSLRATQRLAGGYNEQFF. The CDR3 coding sequence is TGTGCCAGCAGCTTAAGGGCCACCCAAAGACTAGCGGGAGGGTACAATGAGCAGTTCTTC. This chain joins TRBV7-3 and TRBJ2-1; 14 nucleotides align to TRBD2. V lost 1 base and J lost 4; bases outside the gene matches: 12. CDR1 and CDR2 (germline): SGHTA, FQGTGA. The CDR3 covers 20 residues.

This clone has just one count. Other DNA sequences of this sample code for an identical CDR3. The J gene is TRBJ2-7, the V gene TRBV4-2; D unresolved. V lost 3 bases and J lost 1, with 1 base in between. Germline V gene data show CDR1 as LGHNA and CDR2 as YNFKEQ. CDR3 length: 11 residues. CDR3 sequence: CASSQSYEQYF. The CDR3 DNA reads as TGTGCCAGCAGCCAGTCCTACGAGCAGTACTTC.

This clone is a singleton in its sample. The rearrangement uses TRBV27 and TRBJ1-2; D is ambiguous. CDR3 length equals 13 residues. Per germline, CDR1 MNHEY and CDR2 SMNVEV (reference sequence). The V gene lost 8 bases and the J gene lost 0 bases, with 10 bases spanning the gap. CDR3: CASGWSPNYGYTF. The CDR3 DNA reads TGTGCCAGCGGATGGAGTCCTAACTATGGCTACACCTTC.

The chain carries TRBV19 and TRBJ1-5; weak D call: TRBD1 (6 bases). Between the trimmed V and J ends, which lost 0 bases and 3 bases, there was a span of 30 bases. Germline CDR1 LNHDA, CDR2 SQIVND (reference sequence). The CDR3 extends over 22 amino acids. CDR3 region: CASSIDRGRTATQRLSNQPQHF. CDR3 nucleotide sequence: TGTGCCAGTAGTATAGATCGTGGAAGGACAGCAACTCAGCGACTGTCCAATCAGCCCCAGCATTTT.

Details on this clone: Sequence at one end of the junction differs from germline and may be a read error. This rearrangement joins TRBV4-1 to TRBJ1-6; weak D call: TRBD1 (5 bases). The CDR3 covers 13 residues. Germline V gene lookup returns CDR1 MGHRA and CDR2 YSYEKL. This CDR3 is CASSLLMGGHRDF. CDR3 coding DNA: TGCGCCAGCAGCCTCTTAATGGGCGGACATAGGGACTTT.

Details on this clone: The same CDR3 also results from other DNA sequences found in this sample. V is TRBV19 and J is TRBJ2-7, with D perhaps TRBD1 or TRBD2 (5 bases each). This CDR3 has 12 amino acids. V shed 6 bases and J shed 1 base, with 7 bases lying between them. Germline CDR1 LNHDA, CDR2 SQIVND (reference sequence). Here the CDR3 reads CASSEGSYEQYF. In DNA, the CDR3 is TGTGCCAGTAGCGAGGGGTCCTACGAGCAGTACTTC.

This chain connects TRBV27 to TRBJ2-7, with a weak D call TRBD2 (5 bases). The V gene lost 3 bases and the J gene lost 6 bases, with 6 bases spanning the gap. The germline CDR1 and CDR2 sequences are MNHEY and SMNVEV (reference sequence). CDR3 size: 11 residues. The CDR3 sequence is CASSFGVEQYF. The CDR3, as DNA: TGTGCCAGCAGTTTCGGGGTCGAGCAGTACTTC.

The genes are TRBV2 and TRBJ1-1; no definite D call. Per germline, CDR1 SNHLY and CDR2 FYNNEI. V lost 2 bases to trimming and J lost 4 bases, with 5 bases between them. The CDR3 sequence is 12 residues long. DNA for the CDR3: TGTGCCAGCAGTGAAAGAATCACTGAAGCTTTCTTT. Its translation: CASSERITEAFF.

The chain carries TRBV6-5 and TRBJ1-1; no clear D gene. Trimming pared 7 bases from V and 1 base from J, leaving 4 bases between. The germline V gene encodes CDR1 MNHEY and CDR2 SVGAGI. The CDR3 covers 11 residues. The CDR3 sequence: CASKRNTEAFF. The CDR3 nucleotides read TGTGCCAGCAAAAGGAACACTGAAGCTTTCTTT.

The chain has TRBV28 and TRBJ2-7; D is ambiguous. Germline assignment: CDR1 MDHEN and CDR2 SYDVKM. This CDR3 has 14 residues. Trimming took off 2 bases at V and 3 bases at J, with 11 bases between the two ends. This CDR3 is CASSLPEAVYEQYF. CDR3 sequence (DNA): TGTGCCAGCAGTTTACCCGAGGCAGTCTACGAGCAGTACTTC.